The TCR beta chain described here comes from a study of tumor-infiltrating lymphocytes in primary liver carcinoma. Per the germline V gene, CDR1 is SGHAT and CDR2 is FQNNGV. The CDR3 totals 17 residues, both ends included. As to this clonotype: Its antigen is not known. The CDR3 does not end in the conserved phenylalanine or tryptophan, so this is likely a read error. The DNA is omitted, as the CDR3 cannot be located on it reliably, and the CDR3 follows TCRdb's listing.

The study co-extracted DNA and RNA from about 19-30 mg of unsorted bulk tissue. Researchers took samples from five separate regions of each tumor. All tumor specimens exceeded 80% viable tumor cells. A constant-region primer primed TCR beta cDNA synthesis from 400 to 550 ng of total RNA. Library construction for TCR beta comprised three nested multiplex PCR rounds performed with slightly modified ARM-PCR. It was with TRBV1-TRBV30 forward primers and a C-beta reverse primer that the first two PCR rounds were run, at approximately 10 cycles each. MiXCR was run by TCRdb on the multiplex PCR reads, yielding one entry per CDR3 protein. The repertoire has some 180,000 distinct CDR3 sequences, roughly 80% of them found once; the top ten carry approximately 18%. Study-level points and caveats: The study found tumor-adjacent and tumor-blood pairs overlapped less than tumor region pairs. Tumors had a top-250-clone fraction that was significantly higher than blood (p = 0.039).

The chain recombines TRBV11-2 with TRBJ2-7; no DNA check was done on the table's D call, TRBD2. Sequenced: tumor tissue from primary liver carcinoma. The TCR originated in a man aged 40-49 years with primary liver carcinoma and hepatitis B virus infection. The CDR3 loop is CASGQGLAGGWSYEQNL.